The next 17 T cell receptor beta chains were all read from a single sample in a study of blood T cell repertoires in COVID-19 (TCRdb year 2020). The library relied on the immunoSEQ multiplex PCR assay. In its TCRdb copy, this immuneACCESS table keeps in-frame sequences only and misses some clones. Where compared with another copy, unresolved V genes explain less than half of these, and the others have no known cause. The sample data list about 480,000 clones, and roughly 90% of these were observed just once. The ten largest clones take up approximately 1.8% of the sample. Sequenced sample: PBMCs or T cells enriched from blood (not recorded which). The receptors here all came from a woman between 35 and 50 years old who had recovered from COVID-19.

The genes are TRBV6-2 or TRBV6-3 and TRBJ1-4, with 7 bases fitting TRBD1. The CDR3 has 15 residues. Germline-derived CDR1 and CDR2 are MNHEY and SVGEGT. Trimming at V came to 6 bases and at J to 5 bases, leaving 9 bases not matched to a gene. CDR3 DNA sequence: TGTGCCAGCAGCTTTAGGGACAGCCCGAATGAAAAACTGTTTTTT. It codes for CASSFRDSPNEKLFF.

The V and J genes are TRBV4-1 and TRBJ2-7, with D hard to call. V was cut by 3 bases and J by 2 bases, with 17 bases left in between. Germline V gene sequence: CDR1 MGHRA, CDR2 YSYEKL. CDR3 length: 16 residues. The CDR3 DNA follows: TGCGCCAGCAGCCAGGAGTACTATCAATTAGCCTACGAGCAGTACTTC. It encodes CASSQEYYQLAYEQYF.

The chain links TRBV5-8 to TRBJ2-7; D might be TRBD2 (5 bases). V lost 2 bases to trimming and J lost 4 bases, with 13 bases between them. The V gene's germline CDR1 is SGHTS and CDR2 YDEGEE. The CDR3 is made up of 14 amino acids. CDR3 region: CASSFQSGGYEQYF. CDR3 bases: TGTGCCAGCAGCTTTCAAAGTGGAGGTTACGAGCAGTACTTC.

The chain couples TRBV6-6 to TRBJ2-5; D possibly corresponds to TRBD2 (7 bases). Germline-derived CDR1 and CDR2 are MNHNY and SVGAGI (reference sequence). The CDR3 sequence is 14 residues long. Trimming stripped 5 bases from V and 5 bases from J, with 15 bases between. In nucleotides, the CDR3 is TGTGCCAGCAGTCCGTGGACTAGGGGGGAGACCCAGTACTTC. It translates to CASSPWTRGETQYF.

CDR3 nucleotide sequence: TGCGCCAGCAGCCTGCTTCTAGCGGGGGACTACAATGAGCAGTTCTTC. It yields the protein CASSLLLAGDYNEQFF. The chain joins TRBV5-1 to TRBJ2-1, with TRBD2 identical over 10 bases. Germline lookup yields CDR1 SGHRS and CDR2 YFSETQ. V shed 4 bases and J 3 bases; nucleotides not matched to a gene: 7. The CDR3 runs to 16 residues.

The genes are TRBV4-1 and TRBJ2-3, with D possibly being TRBD2 (5 bases). Trimming shortened V by 0 bases and J by 4 bases, and 17 bases separated the two germline ends. This CDR3 comprises 17 residues. Germline values: CDR1 MGHRA, CDR2 YSYEKL. The CDR3 sequence is CASSQDISGSLPDTQYF. In DNA form, the CDR3 reads TGCGCCAGCAGCCAAGATATAAGTGGGAGTTTACCAGATACGCAGTATTTT.

This clone showed up just once. This rearrangement joins TRBV20-1 to TRBJ2-5; TRBD1 matches at 8 bases. Germline V gives CDR1 DFQATT, CDR2 SNEGSKA (reference sequence). The CDR3 is 13 residues long. After removal of 3 bases from V and 7 bases from J, the junction contained 7 bases not matched to a gene. DNA of the CDR3: TGCAGTGCTAGTAGGGACAGGATGGGGACCCAGTACTTC. It is translated as CSASRDRMGTQYF.

This chain joins TRBV4-3 and TRBJ1-1; maybe TRBD1 (5 bases). Trimming stripped 0 bases from V and 5 bases from J, with 13 bases between. The CDR3 runs to 15 residues. Germline V gives CDR1 LGHNA, CDR2 YSLEER. In DNA form, the CDR3 reads TGCGCCAGCAGCCAAGATTCAGGGTCTGGAACTGAAGCTTTCTTT. It is translated as CASSQDSGSGTEAFF.

The rearrangement uses TRBV7-9 and TRBJ2-5, with 7 positions matching TRBD2. After removal of 3 bases from V and 1 base from J, the junction contained 2 bases not matched to a gene. The germline V gene encodes CDR1 SEHNR and CDR2 FQNEAQ (reference sequence). This CDR3 region has 14 residues. The CDR3 region is CASSFASGQETQYF. The CDR3 DNA is TGTGCCAGCAGCTTCGCTAGCGGCCAAGAGACCCAGTACTTC.

The rearrangement joins TRBV27 to TRBJ1-2, with a weak D call TRBD1 (5 bases). CDR3 length: 12 amino acids. CDR1 MNHEY and CDR2 SMNVEV come from the germline V gene (reference sequence). The germline V and J ends were trimmed by 4 bases and 4 bases, with 7 bases remaining between them. CDR3 amino acids: CASSYQGYGYTF. For the CDR3, the DNA is TGTGCCAGCAGTTACCAGGGCTATGGCTACACCTTC.

CDR3 protein: CSASFIPTGANVLTF. CDR3 in DNA: TGCAGTGCTAGTTTTATCCCTACTGGGGCCAACGTCCTGACTTTC. V and J are TRBV20-1 and TRBJ2-6; no definite D call. Trimming took off 3 bases at V and 2 bases at J, with 11 bases between the two ends. This CDR3 has 15 amino acids. The V gene's germline CDR1 is DFQATT and CDR2 SNEGSKA (reference sequence).

The J gene is TRBJ1-2, the V gene TRBV29-1; maybe TRBD1 (6 bases). The V gene's germline CDR1 is SQVTM and CDR2 ANQGSEA. The CDR3 spans 19 residues. With 0 bases removed from V and 2 bases from J, the gap between germline ends came to 25 bases. CDR3 coding DNA: TGCAGCGTTGAAGATAAGACAGCGTACAGGGCGCGCCAGAACTATGGCTACACCTTC. It yields the protein CSVEDKTAYRARQNYGYTF.

This sequence joins TRBV19 and TRBJ2-7, with 12 bases lining up with TRBD2. Looked up from germline, CDR1 is LNHDA and CDR2 is SQIVND (reference sequence). The length of the CDR3 is 14 residues. V trimming: 3 bases; J trimming: 9 bases; junction bases outside the gene matches: 6. The CDR3 DNA reads TGTGCCAGTAGTATCAAGACTAGCGGGAGTGTGCAGTACTTC. This encodes CASSIKTSGSVQYF.

The chain uses TRBV2 and TRBJ2-5; the D gene is possibly TRBD1 (5 bases). The CDR3 sequence is 14 residues long. Germline-derived CDR1 and CDR2 are SNHLY and FYNNEI. V was clipped by 6 bases and J by 4 bases, with 15 bases between them. CDR3: CASSPGSGRETQYF. The CDR3 DNA reads TGTGCCAGCAGCCCAGGGTCAGGGCGAGAGACCCAGTACTTC.

The V and J genes are TRBV5-4 and TRBJ2-5; TRBD2 agrees at 14 bases. V lost 7 bases and J lost 1; bases outside the gene matches: 12. The germline V gene has CDR1 SGHNT and CDR2 YYREEE (reference sequence). The CDR3 length is 18 residues. Here the CDR3 DNA reads TGTGCCAGCGGGGGACTAGCGGGAGCAAGGGCCTCCCAAGAGACCCAGTACTTC. Translating it yields CASGGLAGARASQETQYF. The whole variable domain, remainder taken from reference TRBV5-4 and TRBJ2-5, is ETGVTQSPTHLIKTRGQQVTLRCSSQSGHNTVSWYQQALGQGPQFIFQYYREEENGRGNFPPRFSGLQFPNYSSELNVNALELDDSALYLCASGGLAGARASQETQYFGPGTRLLVL.

The chain is built from TRBV7-9 and TRBJ2-3; the match to TRBD2 covers 13 bases. The CDR3 contains 15 residues. V lost 5 bases and J lost 4; bases outside the gene matches: 3. Germline V gene lookup returns CDR1 SEHNR and CDR2 FQNEAQ (reference sequence). The CDR3 DNA is TGTGCCAGCAGCCAGACTAGCGGGAGGTCAGATACGCAGTATTTT. Translation: CASSQTSGRSDTQYF.

This chain joins TRBV10-3 and TRBJ1-1; perhaps TRBD1 as D (6 bases). Trimming shortened V by 0 bases and J by 1 base, and 9 bases separated the two germline ends. CDR3 length: 15 amino acids. Per germline, CDR1 ENHRY and CDR2 SYGVKD. The CDR3 here is CAISESTGGNTEAFF. CDR3 bases: TGTGCCATCAGTGAGTCGACAGGAGGGAACACTGAAGCTTTCTTT.